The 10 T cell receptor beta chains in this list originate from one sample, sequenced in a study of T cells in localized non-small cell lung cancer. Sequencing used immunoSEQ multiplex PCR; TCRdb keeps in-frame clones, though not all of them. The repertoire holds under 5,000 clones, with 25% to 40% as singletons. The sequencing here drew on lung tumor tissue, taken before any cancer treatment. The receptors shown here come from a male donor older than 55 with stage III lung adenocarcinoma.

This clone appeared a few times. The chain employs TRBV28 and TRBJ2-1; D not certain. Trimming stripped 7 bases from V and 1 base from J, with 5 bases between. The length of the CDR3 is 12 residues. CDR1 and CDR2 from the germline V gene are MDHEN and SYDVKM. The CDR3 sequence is CASTRSYNEQFF. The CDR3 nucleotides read TGTGCCAGCACCCGGTCCTACAATGAGCAGTTCTTC. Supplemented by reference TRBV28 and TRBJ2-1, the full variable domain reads DVKVTQSSRYLVKRTGEKVFLECVQDMDHENMFWYRQDPGLGLRLIYFSYDVKMKEKGDIPEGYSVSREKKERFSLILESASTNQTSMYLCASTRSYNEQFFGPGTRLTVL.

The CDR3 sequence: CSVGGPNYGYTF. The DNA of the CDR3 is TGCAGCGTTGGGGGACCTAACTATGGCTACACCTTC. The gene calls are TRBV29-1 and TRBJ1-2, with D possibly being TRBD1 (5 bases). CDR3 length equals 12 residues. Germline values: CDR1 SQVTM, CDR2 ANQGSEA. The V gene lost 4 bases and the J gene lost 0 bases, with 6 bases spanning the gap.

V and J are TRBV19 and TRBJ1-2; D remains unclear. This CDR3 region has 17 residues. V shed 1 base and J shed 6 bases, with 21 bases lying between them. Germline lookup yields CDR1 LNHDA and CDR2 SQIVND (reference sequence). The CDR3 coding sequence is TGTGCCAGTAGTATAGCCTTTCGGTTGTGGCAGTCCCATGGCTACACCTTC. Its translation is CASSIAFRLWQSHGYTF.

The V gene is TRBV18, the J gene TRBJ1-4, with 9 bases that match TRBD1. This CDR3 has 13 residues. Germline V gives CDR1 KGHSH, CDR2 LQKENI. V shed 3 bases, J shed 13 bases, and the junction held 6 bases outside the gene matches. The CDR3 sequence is CASSPVQGAGLFF. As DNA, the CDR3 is TGTGCCAGCTCACCCGTACAGGGGGCAGGACTGTTTTTT.

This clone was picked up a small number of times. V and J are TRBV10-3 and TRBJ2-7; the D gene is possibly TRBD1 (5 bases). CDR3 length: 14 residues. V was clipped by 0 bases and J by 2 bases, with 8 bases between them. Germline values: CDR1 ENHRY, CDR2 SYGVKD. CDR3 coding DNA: TGTGCCATCAGTGAGTCCACGACAGCCTACGAGCAGTACTTC. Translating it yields CAISESTTAYEQYF.

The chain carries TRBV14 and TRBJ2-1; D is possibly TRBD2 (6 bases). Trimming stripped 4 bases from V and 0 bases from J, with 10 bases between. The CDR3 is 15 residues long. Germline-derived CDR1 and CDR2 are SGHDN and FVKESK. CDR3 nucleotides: TGTGCCAGCAGCCGGCTCGGGGGCTCCTACAATGAGCAGTTCTTC. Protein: CASSRLGGSYNEQFF.

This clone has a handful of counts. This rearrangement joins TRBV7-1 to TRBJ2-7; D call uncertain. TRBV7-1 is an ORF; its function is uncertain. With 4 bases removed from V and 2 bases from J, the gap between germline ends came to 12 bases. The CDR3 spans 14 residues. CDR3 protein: CASSLVLGPYEQYF. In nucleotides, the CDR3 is TGTGCCAGCAGCTTAGTCCTGGGTCCCTACGAGCAGTACTTC.

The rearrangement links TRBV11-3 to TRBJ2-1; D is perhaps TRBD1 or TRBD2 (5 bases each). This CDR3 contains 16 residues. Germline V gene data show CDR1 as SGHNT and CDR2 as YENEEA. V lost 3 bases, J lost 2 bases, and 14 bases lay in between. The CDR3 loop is CASSFPGDRTYNEQFF. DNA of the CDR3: TGTGCCAGCAGCTTCCCCGGGGACCGCACCTACAATGAGCAGTTCTTC.

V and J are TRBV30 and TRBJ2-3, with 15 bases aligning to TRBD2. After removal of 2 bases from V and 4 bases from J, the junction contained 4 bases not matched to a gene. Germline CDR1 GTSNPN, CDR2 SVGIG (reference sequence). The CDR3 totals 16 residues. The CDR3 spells CAWSPRTSGRADTQYF. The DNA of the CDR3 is TGTGCCTGGAGTCCTCGGACTAGCGGGAGGGCAGATACGCAGTATTTT. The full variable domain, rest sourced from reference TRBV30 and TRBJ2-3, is SQTIHQWPATLVQPVGSPLSLECTVEGTSNPNLYWYRQAAGRGLQLLFYSVGIGQISSEVPQNLSASRPQDRQFILSSKKLLLSDSGFYLCAWSPRTSGRADTQYFGPGTRLTVL.

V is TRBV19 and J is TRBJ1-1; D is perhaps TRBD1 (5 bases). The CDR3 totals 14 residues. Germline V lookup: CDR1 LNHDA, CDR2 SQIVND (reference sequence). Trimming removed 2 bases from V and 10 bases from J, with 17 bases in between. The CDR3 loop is CASSILFGEGPAFF. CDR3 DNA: TGTGCCAGTAGTATATTGTTCGGGGAGGGGCCAGCTTTCTTT.